Listed below are T cell receptor beta chains from one sample, sequenced in a study of T cells in Graves' hyperthyroidism and ophthalmopathy. From the multiplex PCR reads, TCRdb called clonotypes with MiXCR, one entry per CDR3 protein. The sample has about 500,000 distinct CDR3 sequences, about a sixth seen once. Sequencing input: blood. These receptors were obtained from a woman aged 18-30 years with Graves' ophthalmopathy. Both conserved end residues are trimmed from each CDR3.

V	length	J	CDR3
TRBV9	10	TRBJ2-1	ASSVEDGEQF
TRBV27	11	TRBJ1-5	ASSLQANQPQH
TRBV2	13	TRBJ2-4	ASSEETLAKNIQY
TRBV7-8	11	TRBJ2-3	ASSFLTRDTQY
TRBV6-1	13	TRBJ2-3	ASRTGTASTDTQY
TRBV12-3/TRBV12-4	11	TRBJ1-2	ASRRGVVDGYT
TRBV5-1	14	TRBJ2-1	ASSVSGGASYNEQF
TRBV15	10	TRBJ1-6	ATSSGDSPLH
TRBV28	11	TRBJ1-2	ASSLLSGNGYT
TRBV18	14	TRBJ2-2	ASSPRTGGDTGELF
TRBV6-1	12	TRBJ1-2	ASRLYGQDYGYT
TRBV6-1	13	TRBJ1-2	ASSEASDRAYGYT
TRBV6-2/TRBV6-3	15	TRBJ2-1	ASSYEAEHAWYNEQF
TRBV20-1	14	TRBJ2-1	SARDGTRGLHDEQF
TRBV20-1	11	TRBJ1-2	SAAVPGGGGYT
TRBV30	13	TRBJ2-2	AWSAGTANTGELF
TRBV4-2	10	TRBJ2-5	ASSQDRETQY
TRBV29-1	13	TRBJ2-7	SVEETGTPLGEQY
TRBV7-9	13	TRBJ2-2	ASRITGGAVGELF
TRBV2	12	TRBJ2-3	ASCRTSFTDTQY
TRBV6-1	15	TRBJ2-1	ASSDHYDSSPKREQF
TRBV13	11	TRBJ2-2	ASSLYRTGELF
TRBV20-1	13	TRBJ2-1	STRDWRYAGNEQF
TRBV5-6	12	TRBJ2-5	ASSLEISVETQY
TRBV12-3/TRBV12-4	13	TRBJ1-5	ASSFLVGAGQPQH
TRBV20-1	11	TRBJ2-7	SASIGVTYEQY